The 5 T cell receptor beta chains in this list originate from one sample, sequenced in a study of T cells after yellow fever vaccination (dated by TCRdb to about 2019). Libraries were made using 5' RACE. The run used an Illumina NovaSeq 6000. The public sequencing data were trimmed at Q25 with fastp and processed into clonotypes with MiXCR by TCRdb, which kept only in-frame beta chains. Rows with one shared CDR3 protein collapse into an entry with the most common genes and DNA. This sample comprises about 220,000 distinct CDR3 sequences, approximately 3.3% of them detected only once. Clones ranked in the top ten supply less than 3.5% of the sample. The sample's treatment or condition label, decoded: live attenuated yellow fever vaccine strain. This specimen consisted of CD4+ T cells sorted from PBMCs, obtained 10 days after the yellow fever booster vaccination. Receptor source: a man between 18 and 35 years old who received the YFV17D yellow fever vaccine.

This rearrangement joins TRBV20-1 to TRBJ1-2, with 7 bases that match TRBD1. This CDR3 contains 15 residues. Germline V CDR1 and CDR2: DFQATT, SNEGSKA (reference sequence). V trimming: 2 bases; J trimming: 6 bases; junction bases outside the gene matches: 12. In DNA, the CDR3 is TGCAGTGCTAGACCTCGCCGGACAGGTACCGATGGCTACACCTTC. Amino acids: CSARPRRTGTDGYTF.

The V gene is TRBV28, the J gene TRBJ1-6, with D hard to call. This CDR3 region has 15 residues. Germline V gene sequence: CDR1 MDHEN, CDR2 SYDVKM. Trimming stripped 2 bases from V and 7 bases from J, with 12 bases between. The CDR3 loop reads CASSLIDGENSPLHF. The CDR3 DNA reads TGTGCCAGCAGTTTAATTGACGGCGAGAATTCACCCCTCCACTTT.

This clonotype has at least ten counts. V and J are TRBV7-2 and TRBJ1-6; D possibly corresponds to TRBD1 (5 bases). Germline CDR1 reads SGHTA; CDR2 reads FQGNSA. V was trimmed by 5 bases and J by 9 bases, leaving 11 bases between them. The CDR3 is 13 residues long. DNA of the CDR3: TGTGCCAGCAGCCAACCCACAGGTTCACCCCTCCACTTT. It yields the protein CASSQPTGSPLHF.

This clonotype was seen a few times. The rearrangement links TRBV5-1 to TRBJ2-2; 8 nucleotides match TRBD1. The CDR3 has 15 amino acids. The V and J ends lost 2 bases and 3 bases, in that order; junction bases with no gene match: 3. Germline CDR1 reads SGHRS; CDR2 reads YFSETQ. CDR3 DNA sequence: TGCGCCAGCAGCTTACAGGGGGGCGACACCGGGGAGCTGTTTTTT. It yields the protein CASSLQGGDTGELFF.

Many counts were recorded for this clonotype. The chain employs TRBV6-2 or TRBV6-3 and TRBJ2-2; tentatively, D is TRBD1 (5 bases). The V end was cut by 0 bases, the J end by 9 bases, with 14 bases between. This CDR3 region has 15 residues. In germline, CDR1 is MNHEY, CDR2 SVGEGT. In nucleotides, the CDR3 is TGTGCCAGCAGTTACTCGAGGACACTACCCTGGGAGCTGTTTTTT. Protein product: CASSYSRTLPWELFF.